These 20 T cell receptor beta chains came from one sample sequenced in a study of cytomegalovirus exposure and HLA in healthy donors (dated by TCRdb to between 2016 and 2019). Library creation used the immunoSEQ multiplex PCR assay. The multiplex PCR relied on a mix of 60 forward primers for TCR Vbeta segments and 13 reverse primers for TCR Jbeta segments. This immuneACCESS table, as held by TCRdb, lists in-frame sequences with V and J called but not all clones. Of the missing ones, under half trace to an unresolved V gene in checked studies; the others have no known cause. The sample table lists some 100,000 clones, roughly 74% of them with a count of one. Of the sample, approximately 3.2% falls within the top ten clones. Source material: PBMCs. The receptors shown here come from a female donor in good health and CMV-seropositive.

This chain links TRBV9 with TRBJ2-2, with D tentatively TRBD1 (6 bases). The CDR3 totals 14 residues. CDR1 is SGDLS, CDR2 YYNGEE, per germline. V dropped 0 bases and J dropped 5 bases, with 8 bases sitting between them. CDR3 protein: CASSVEGGTGELFF. The CDR3 region has the DNA TGTGCCAGCAGCGTAGAAGGGGGAACCGGGGAGCTGTTTTTT.

This clone has only one observation. V is TRBV7-9 and J is TRBJ1-6; 7 bases fit TRBD1. In germline, CDR1 is SEHNR, CDR2 FQNEAQ (reference sequence). Trimming removed 3 bases from V and 8 bases from J; junction bases left unmatched: 7. The CDR3 extends over 15 amino acids. CDR3 in amino acids: CASSFGQADHSPLHF. CDR3 nucleotide sequence: TGTGCCAGCAGCTTCGGACAGGCCGATCATTCACCCCTCCACTTT.

The gene calls are TRBV29-1 and TRBJ2-7; 7 positions match TRBD1. The ends lost 0 bases at V and 9 bases at J; junction bases unmatched: 20. The CDR3 has 17 residues. Germline CDR1 and CDR2: SQVTM and ANQGSEA. CDR3 protein: CSVEDPFTSGRQGLQYF. CDR3 DNA: TGCAGCGTTGAAGATCCATTTACGAGTGGGCGACAGGGATTGCAGTACTTC.

In the case of this clone: At one boundary the junction diverges from the germline segment, which might be a read error. The chain employs TRBV7-9 and TRBJ1-1, with TRBD1 matching 11 bases. The CDR3 is made up of 14 amino acids. Per the germline V gene, CDR1 is SEHNR and CDR2 is FQNEAQ (reference sequence). CDR3 bases: TGTGCCGGAGCGGTGGGACAGGGGGAAACTGGAGCTTTCTTT. Protein product: CAGAVGQGETGAFF.

The genes are TRBV2 and TRBJ2-7; 11 bases fit TRBD1. This CDR3 has 13 residues. Germline CDR1 is SNHLY and CDR2 is FYNNEI. The V and J ends lost 10 bases and 6 bases, in that order; junction bases with no gene match: 8. The DNA of the CDR3 is TGTGCCACCACCCCGGACAGGGGGCGCGAGCAGTACTTC. Translating it yields CATTPDRGREQYF.

The sample holds one count of this clone. This chain joins TRBV18 and TRBJ2-2; 9 nucleotides agree with TRBD1. The CDR3 length is 16 residues. V dropped 0 bases and J dropped 4; count of bases not matched to a gene: 3. Germline V lookup: CDR1 KGHSH, CDR2 LQKENI. CDR3 in amino acids: CASSPPGTGFTGELFF. Here the CDR3 DNA reads TGTGCCAGCTCACCACCGGGGACAGGGTTCACCGGGGAGCTGTTTTTT.

The chain has TRBV7-2 and TRBJ2-3; possible D gene TRBD2, 5 bases. From germline, CDR1 is SGHTA and CDR2 FQGNSA. The CDR3 consists of 15 residues. V dropped 1 base and J dropped 3 bases, with 11 bases sitting between them. CDR3 sequence reads: CASSLDTGSTDTQYF. The CDR3 DNA follows: TGTGCCAGCAGCTTAGACACGGGAAGTACAGATACGCAGTATTTT.

The V call is TRBV6-5, the J call TRBJ1-1; tentatively, D is TRBD1 (6 bases). Germline V gene data show CDR1 as MNHEY and CDR2 as SVGAGI. Trimming left V 6 bases short and J 4 bases short, with 15 bases between. The CDR3 length is 14 residues. CDR3 sequence: CASRVWGRGTEAFF. For the CDR3, the DNA is TGTGCCAGCAGAGTGTGGGGGCGCGGCACTGAAGCTTTCTTT.

This clone appeared once. The J gene is TRBJ2-3, the V gene TRBV19; a weak D match, TRBD2 (6 bases). The CDR3 covers 13 residues. In germline, CDR1 is LNHDA, CDR2 SQIVND (reference sequence). V gave up 9 bases and J gave up 1 base, with 11 bases separating them. As DNA, the CDR3 is TGTGCCAGCCGCGGGACGGGCACAGATACGCAGTATTTT. Amino acids: CASRGTGTDTQYF.

V usage is TRBV4-3 and J usage is TRBJ2-7; 11 positions match TRBD2. There are 15 residues in the CDR3. V shed 2 bases, J shed 5 bases, and the junction held 5 bases outside the gene matches. Germline CDR1 reads LGHNA; CDR2 reads YSLEER. The CDR3 protein is CASSQSLAGGNEQYF. Written as DNA, the CDR3 is TGCGCCAGCAGCCAATCCCTAGCGGGAGGAAACGAGCAGTACTTC.

The rearrangement uses TRBV5-1 and TRBJ1-4; D not certain. The germline gives CDR1 SGHRS, CDR2 YFSETQ. CDR3 length equals 15 residues. V dropped 0 bases and J dropped 0 bases, with 6 bases sitting between them. DNA of the CDR3: TGCGCCAGCAGCTTGGACGGTACAACTAATGAAAAACTGTTTTTT. Amino acids: CASSLDGTTNEKLFF.

This sequence joins TRBV2 and TRBJ1-3; 8 bases agree with TRBD1. This CDR3 is built from 16 residues. With 5 bases clipped from V and 0 bases from J, the junction kept 6 bases outside the gene matches. The germline V gene encodes CDR1 SNHLY and CDR2 FYNNEI. CDR3 coding DNA: TGTGCCAGCAGTTTTGGACAGGGCGCCTCTGGAAACACCATATATTTT. Its translation is CASSFGQGASGNTIYF.

V is TRBV9 and J is TRBJ2-5, with TRBD1 matching over 7 bases. Trimming removed 4 bases from V and 7 bases from J; junction bases left unmatched: 10. The length of the CDR3 is 14 residues. Germline lookup yields CDR1 SGDLS and CDR2 YYNGEE. CDR3 sequence reads: CASSPWDRPGTQYF. Here the CDR3 DNA reads TGTGCCAGCAGCCCATGGGACAGACCAGGGACCCAGTACTTC.

This clone occurred a few times. CDR3 sequence reads: CASSVGHLSYEQYF. In DNA, the CDR3 is TGTGCCAGCAGCGTAGGGCACCTTTCCTACGAGCAGTACTTC. The chain employs TRBV9 and TRBJ2-7; D ambiguous. V was pared by 0 bases and J by 1 base, with 8 bases between. Germline V gene data show CDR1 as SGDLS and CDR2 as YYNGEE. This CDR3 spans 14 amino acids.

The chain uses TRBV7-2 and TRBJ1-5; D might be TRBD1 (5 bases). The germline V and J ends were trimmed by 0 bases and 6 bases, with 12 bases remaining between them. The CDR3 loop spans 15 amino acids. Germline CDR1 SGHTA, CDR2 FQGNSA. This chain's CDR3 is CASSLAGVSAQPQHF. CDR3 sequence (DNA): TGTGCCAGCAGCTTAGCAGGGGTGAGCGCTCAGCCCCAGCATTTT.

There are a few counts of this clone. The CDR3 sequence: CASSLGGADYEQYF. CDR3 nucleotides: TGTGCCAGCAGTTTAGGGGGGGCGGATTACGAGCAGTACTTC. The chain has TRBV27 and TRBJ2-7; a weak D match, TRBD2 (7 bases). The V gene's germline CDR1 is MNHEY and CDR2 SMNVEV (reference sequence). The CDR3 runs to 14 residues. Trimming cost V 2 bases and J 4 bases, with 12 bases left between them.

The rearrangement links TRBV7-2 to TRBJ2-5, with D maybe TRBD1 (6 bases). Germline-derived CDR1 and CDR2 are SGHTA and FQGNSA. The ends were cut back, 6 bases at V and 0 bases at J, with 17 bases in the middle. The CDR3 spans 16 residues. The CDR3 reads CASSQGNYEYQETQYF. Here the CDR3 DNA reads TGTGCCAGCAGTCAGGGGAACTACGAATACCAAGAGACCCAGTACTTC.

This chain uses TRBV5-4 with TRBJ1-1, with D hard to call. V lost 3 bases to trimming and J lost 1 base, with 10 bases between them. Germline V CDR1 and CDR2: SGHNT, YYREEE (reference sequence). This CDR3 has 14 residues. CDR3 in DNA: TGTGCCAGCAGCTCCCGACGGGGGAACACTGAAGCTTTCTTT. Translation: CASSSRRGNTEAFF.

This clone was counted once. This chain uses TRBV7-2 with TRBJ2-3; perhaps TRBD2 as D (5 bases). V lost 4 bases and J lost 6, with 14 bases in between. Per germline, CDR1 SGHTA and CDR2 FQGNSA. The CDR3 length is 14 residues. This chain's CDR3 is CASSSREGSDTQYF. The CDR3 DNA reads TGTGCCAGCAGCTCGCGCGAGGGATCGGATACGCAGTATTTT.

This rearrangement joins TRBV15 to TRBJ2-7; maybe TRBD2 (7 bases). This CDR3 is built from 14 residues. Germline-derived CDR1 and CDR2 are LNHNV and YYDKDF (reference sequence). V was pared by 1 base and J by 4 bases, with 11 bases between. The CDR3 spells CATSRAGGRYEQYF. CDR3 in DNA: TGTGCCACCAGCAGAGCGGGGGGCAGGTACGAGCAGTACTTC.